This T cell receptor (beta chain) was found in a study of T cell responses to AZD1222 COVID-19 vaccine. Study-wide results and limits: The donor cohort was predominantly white British with a female majority, and clonal diversity may have been underestimated.

Clones were read by immunoSEQ multiplex PCR, and TCRdb kept only the in-frame ones, dropping some. In the table there are 150,000 to 200,000 clones, around 92% of which are singletons. V dropped 7 bases and J dropped 4 bases, with 20 bases sitting between them. CDR1 is LNHDA and CDR2 is SQIVND in the germline V gene (reference sequence). The CDR3 sequence is 16 residues long. Of note for this clone: The antigen is undetermined.

The chain combines TRBV19 with TRBJ1-5, with D possibly TRBD1 on 6 matching bases. This TCR was sampled from an adult in good health. The material was peripheral blood, obtained on day 0 of AZD1222 vaccination. CDR3 amino acids: CASTPLGAHPNQPQHF. CDR3 DNA: TGTGCCAGTACCCCACTGGGGGCCCACCCTAATCAGCCCCAGCATTTT.